This T cell receptor (beta chain) is from a study of blood T cell repertoires in COVID-19. On the study more broadly: The study drew acute and convalescent COVID-19 samples from the United States, Italy and Spain. From T cells, B-cell-depleted T cells, or PBMCs came the material, which was cDNA or gDNA.

Deletions cut 2 bases from V and 11 bases from J, with 9 bases between. The CDR3 consists of 11 residues. Per the original methods: Quantification of nucleated cells was approximated via reference gene primer amplification. TCRdb's table, derived via immunoSEQ multiplex PCR, lists solely in-frame clones and lacks some. V and J calls and clone size are copied from that table; D and trimming were computed from the DNA. The data hold more than 40,000 clones, with approximately 83% observed a single time. The chain joins TRBV12-3 or TRBV12-4 to TRBJ1-1; D might be TRBD1 (5 bases). The sample was peripheral blood. This sequence was found in a human donor in a cohort sampled during active COVID-19. The donor label of this sample is uncertain. The CDR3: CASSLRGLAFF. The CDR3 DNA reads TGTGCCAGCAGTTTACGGGGGTTGGCTTTCTTT.